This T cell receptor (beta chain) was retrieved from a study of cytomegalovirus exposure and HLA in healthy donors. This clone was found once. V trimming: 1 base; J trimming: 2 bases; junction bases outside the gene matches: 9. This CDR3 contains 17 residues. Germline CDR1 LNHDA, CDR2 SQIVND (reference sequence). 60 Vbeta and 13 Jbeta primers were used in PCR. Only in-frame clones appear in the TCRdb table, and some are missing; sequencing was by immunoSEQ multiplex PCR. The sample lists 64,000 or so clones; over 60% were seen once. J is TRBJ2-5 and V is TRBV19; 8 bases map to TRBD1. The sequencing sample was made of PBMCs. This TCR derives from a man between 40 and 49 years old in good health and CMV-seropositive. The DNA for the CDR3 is TGTGCCAGTAGTATAGGCGGGTTGGGGACAGGACAAGAGACCCAGTACTTC. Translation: CASSIGGLGTGQETQYF.